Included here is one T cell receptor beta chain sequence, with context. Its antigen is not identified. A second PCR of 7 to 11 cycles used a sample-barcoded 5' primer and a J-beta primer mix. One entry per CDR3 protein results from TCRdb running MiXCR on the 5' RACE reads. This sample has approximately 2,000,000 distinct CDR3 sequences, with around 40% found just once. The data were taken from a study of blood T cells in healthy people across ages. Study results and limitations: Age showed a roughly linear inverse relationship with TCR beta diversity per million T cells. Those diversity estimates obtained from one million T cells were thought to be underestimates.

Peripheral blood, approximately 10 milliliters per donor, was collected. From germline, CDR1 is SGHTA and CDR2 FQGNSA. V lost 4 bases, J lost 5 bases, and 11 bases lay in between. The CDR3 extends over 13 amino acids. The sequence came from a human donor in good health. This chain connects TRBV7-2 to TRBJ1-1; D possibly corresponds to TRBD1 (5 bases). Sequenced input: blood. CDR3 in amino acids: CASSSSRVTEAFF. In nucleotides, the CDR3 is TGTGCCAGCAGCTCCTCCAGGGTGACTGAAGCTTTCTTT.